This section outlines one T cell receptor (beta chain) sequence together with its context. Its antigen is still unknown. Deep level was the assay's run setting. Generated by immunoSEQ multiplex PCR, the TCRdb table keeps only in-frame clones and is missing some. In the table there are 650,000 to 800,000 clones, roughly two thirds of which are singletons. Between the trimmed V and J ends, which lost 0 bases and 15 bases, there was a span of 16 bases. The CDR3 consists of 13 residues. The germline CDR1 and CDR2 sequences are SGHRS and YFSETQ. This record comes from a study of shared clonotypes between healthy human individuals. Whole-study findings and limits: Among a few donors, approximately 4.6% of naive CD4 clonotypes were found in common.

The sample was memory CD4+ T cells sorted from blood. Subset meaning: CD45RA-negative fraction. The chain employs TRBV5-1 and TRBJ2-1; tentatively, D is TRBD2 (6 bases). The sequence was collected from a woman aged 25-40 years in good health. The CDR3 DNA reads TGCGCCAGCAGCTTGGCAGGCGGGACGAGTTGGTTCTTC. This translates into CASSLAGGTSWFF.